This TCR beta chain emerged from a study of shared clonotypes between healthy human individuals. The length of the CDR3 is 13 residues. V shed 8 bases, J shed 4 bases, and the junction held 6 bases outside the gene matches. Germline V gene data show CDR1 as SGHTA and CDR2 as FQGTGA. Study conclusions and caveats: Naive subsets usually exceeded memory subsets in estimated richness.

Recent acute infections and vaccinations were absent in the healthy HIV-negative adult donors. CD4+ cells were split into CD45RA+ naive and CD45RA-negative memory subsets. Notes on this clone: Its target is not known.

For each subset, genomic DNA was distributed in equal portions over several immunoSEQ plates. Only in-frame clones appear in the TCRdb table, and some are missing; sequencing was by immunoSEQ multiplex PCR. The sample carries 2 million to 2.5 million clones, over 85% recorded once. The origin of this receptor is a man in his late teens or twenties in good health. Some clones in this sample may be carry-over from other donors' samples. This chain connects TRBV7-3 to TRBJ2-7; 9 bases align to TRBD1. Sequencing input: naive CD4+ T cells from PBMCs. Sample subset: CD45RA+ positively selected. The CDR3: CASAPDRGYEQYF. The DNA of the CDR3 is TGTGCCAGCGCCCCGGACAGGGGATACGAGCAGTACTTC.